The clone carrying this T cell receptor beta chain was counted many times. One junction end disagrees with the germline gene, perhaps due to a read error. The sample belongs to a study of Graves' ophthalmopathy and Graves' hyperthyroidism. CDR3 length: 13 amino acids. Beta-chain TCR CDR3 regions were amplified from RNA transcripts. Following a first-round RT-PCR that used HTBI primers, a second-round multiplex PCR was carried out. TCRdb re-analysed the multiplex PCR reads in MiXCR, keeping a single row per CDR3 protein. The data show 300,000 to 400,000 distinct CDR3 sequences, with about a sixth seen just once and 9% to 15% held by the top ten. None of the included patients had other autoimmune diseases, uncontrolled infections, pregnancy or lactation, as these led to exclusion.

This chain uses TRBV12-3 or TRBV12-4 with TRBJ1-1, with unresolved D. The specimen sequenced was peripheral blood. The origin of this receptor is an adult man with Graves' ophthalmopathy. In DNA, the CDR3 is TGTGCCAGCAGTTTATCTCTTGGGTCACACGCTTCCTTT. The encoded protein is CASSLSLGSHASF.